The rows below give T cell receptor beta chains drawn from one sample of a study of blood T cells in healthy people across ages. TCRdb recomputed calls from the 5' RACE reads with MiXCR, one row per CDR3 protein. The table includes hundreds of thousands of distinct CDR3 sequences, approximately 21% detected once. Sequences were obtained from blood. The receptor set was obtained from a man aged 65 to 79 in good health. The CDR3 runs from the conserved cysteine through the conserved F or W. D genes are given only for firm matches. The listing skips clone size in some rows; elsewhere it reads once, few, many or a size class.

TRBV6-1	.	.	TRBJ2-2	CASSEAHYPGELFF	TGTGCCAGCAGTGAAGCCCACTACCCGGGGGAGCTGTTTTTT
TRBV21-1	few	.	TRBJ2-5	CASSKGGEKETQYF	TGTGCCAGCAGCAAAGGAGGGGAGAAAGAGACCCAGTACTTC
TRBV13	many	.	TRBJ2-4	CASSLEKSIQYF	TGTGCCAGCAGCCTCGAAAAAAGCATTCAGTACTTC
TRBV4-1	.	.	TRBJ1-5	CASSQAGFNQPQHF	TGCGCCAGCAGCCAAGCGGGGTTCAATCAGCCCCAGCATTTT
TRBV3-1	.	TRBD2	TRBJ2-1	CASSSGLARYNEQFF	TGTGCCAGCAGCTCGGGACTAGCGCGATACAATGAGCAGTTCTTC
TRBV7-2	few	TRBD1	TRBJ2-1	CASSFRVGQGYNEQFF	TGTGCCAGCAGCTTCCGGGTGGGACAGGGGTACAATGAGCAGTTCTTC
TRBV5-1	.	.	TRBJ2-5	CASSQGKGQIQETQYF	TGCGCCAGCAGCCAGGGAAAGGGTCAGATACAAGAGACCCAGTACTTC
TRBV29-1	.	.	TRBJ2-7	CSVGQSYEQYF	TGCAGCGTCGGACAGTCCTACGAGCAGTACTTC
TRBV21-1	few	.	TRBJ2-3	CASSSTGTGALGYTDTQYF	TGTGCCAGCAGCAGCACCGGGACAGGGGCCCTGGGGTACACAGATACGCAGTATTTT
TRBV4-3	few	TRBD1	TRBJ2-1	CASSQSGTGINEQFF	TGCGCCAGCAGCCAATCCGGGACAGGGATCAATGAGCAGTTCTTC
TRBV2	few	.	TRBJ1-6	CASSERRLNNSPLHF	TGTGCCAGCAGTGAAAGGCGTCTAAATAATTCACCCCTCCACTTT
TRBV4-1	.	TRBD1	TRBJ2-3	CASSPRDRFPDTQYF	TGCGCCAGCAGCCCCCGGGACAGGTTCCCAGATACGCAGTATTTT
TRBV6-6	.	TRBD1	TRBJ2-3	CASRNPTGVTDTQYF	TGTGCCAGCAGAAACCCAACAGGGGTTACAGATACGCAGTATTTT
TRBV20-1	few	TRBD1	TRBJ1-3	CSARDGGRGSGNTIYF	TGCAGTGCTAGAGACGGCGGCAGGGGGTCTGGAAACACCATATATTTT
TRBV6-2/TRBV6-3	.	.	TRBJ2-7	CASREIYEQYF	TGTGCCAGCAGAGAAATCTACGAGCAGTACTTC
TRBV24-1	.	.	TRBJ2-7	CATSDPGAGEQYF	TGTGCCACCAGTGATCCAGGGGCGGGCGAGCAGTACTTC
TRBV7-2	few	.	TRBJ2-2	CASSLWAPSEKGTGELFF	TGTGCCAGCAGCCTATGGGCCCCTAGCGAGAAGGGGACCGGGGAGCTGTTTTTT
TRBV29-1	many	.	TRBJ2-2	CSVYPHSSGELFF	TGCAGCGTGTACCCTCATTCATCTGGGGAGCTGTTTTTT
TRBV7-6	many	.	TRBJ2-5	CASSRTYQETQYF	TGTGCCAGCAGCCGCACGTACCAAGAGACCCAGTACTTC
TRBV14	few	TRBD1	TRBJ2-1	CASSQLNMLGTGSDEQFF	TGTGCCAGCAGCCAACTCAATATGTTAGGGACAGGGTCCGATGAGCAGTTCTTC
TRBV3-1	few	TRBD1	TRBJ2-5	CASSQDGTGIF	TGTGCCAGCAGCCAAGACGGGACAGGGATCTTC
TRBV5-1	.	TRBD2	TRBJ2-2	CASSILTGGETGELFF	TGCGCCAGCAGCATCTTAACGGGAGGAGAGACCGGGGAGCTGTTTTTT